This TCR beta chain was identified during a study of shared clonotypes between healthy human individuals. Findings and caveats of the study: Clonotype sharing among the donors was expected to vary with sequencing depth. Shared clonotypes across all four donors exceeded non-shared ones in generation probability.

Naive CD45RA+ and memory CD45RA-negative subsets were split from CD4+ cells. Sequenced by immunoSEQ multiplex PCR; TCRdb stores in-frame clones only, minus some. Of some 500,000 clones listed, more than 95% are singletons. This clone was found once. Its target is unknown. Germline CDR1 reads MDHEN; CDR2 reads SYDVKM. V was pared by 3 bases and J by 6 bases, with 11 bases between. This CDR3 is 13 amino acids long. The sample taken for sequencing was naive CD4+ T cells sorted from blood. Subset defined: CD45RA+ positively selected. This receptor was taken from a woman in her twenties or thirties in good health. The V and J genes are TRBV28 and TRBJ1-2; D gene ambiguous. CDR3 nucleotide sequence: TGTGCCAGCAGTTTTTCGGGAAAGGATGGCTACACCTTC. Translation: CASSFSGKDGYTF.